One T cell receptor beta chain is described in this entry. Its target is unknown. The CDR3 has 14 amino acids. The V gene's germline CDR1 is LGHNA and CDR2 YNFKEQ. J lost 4 bases, V lost 1 base, and 1 base had no gene match. This entry is derived from a study of cytomegalovirus exposure and HLA in healthy donors. A multiplex PCR was run with 60 Vbeta primers and 13 Jbeta primers. Sequencing used immunoSEQ multiplex PCR; TCRdb keeps in-frame clones, though not all of them. Of 150,000 to 200,000 clones listed, over 65% are singletons. Study findings and constraints: When the data were analyzed later, several of the most significant clusters appeared to be linked to common viral pathogens. Excluded: some indistinguishable V segments such as TRBV6-2 and TRBV6-3.

J is TRBJ2-3 and V is TRBV4-2; 8 bases fit TRBD1. The source is a boy younger than 10 in good health and CMV-seronegative. Material for sequencing was PBMCs. Written as DNA, the CDR3 is TGTGCCAGCAGCCAAGGGACAGGGTCAGATACGCAGTATTTT. This encodes CASSQGTGSDTQYF.